Sequencing of this T cell receptor (beta chain) was carried out in a study of blood T cell repertoires in COVID-19. Turning to the study itself: Spain, Italy and the United States supplied samples that represented acute and convalescent COVID-19. Sources were T cells, B-cell-depleted T cells, or PBMCs; the material itself was cDNA or gDNA.

Authors' processing steps: Estimates of nucleated cell counts were drawn from the amplification of reference gene primers. Some clones are missing from TCRdb's copy, which holds only in-frame ones; the method was immunoSEQ multiplex PCR. Clone size and the V and J calls come from that table; the DNA yielded D and trimming. This sample has around 180,000 clones, with 83% found just once. Unmatched junction bases numbered 5, after V lost 3 bases and J lost 0 bases. Germline CDR1 is DFQATT and CDR2 is SNEGSKA (reference sequence). The CDR3 spans 14 residues. The gene calls are TRBV20-1 and TRBJ2-7, with TRBD2 matching 7 bases. The specimen sequenced was peripheral blood. The clonotype originates from a human donor in a cohort sampled during active COVID-19. DNA of the CDR3: TGCAGTGCTAGTTCCGGGACTAACTCCTACGAGCAGTACTTC. Amino acid sequence: CSASSGTNSYEQYF.